These 3 T cell receptor beta chains came from one sample sequenced in a study of beta chain features in type 1 diabetes. Study outcomes and limitations: Type 1 diabetes patients showed a moderate but significant shortening of TCRB CDR3s in all four CD4+ subsets.

TCRB transcripts that were expressed got sequenced, as all of the isolated RNA had been reverse transcribed. Assay used: immunoSEQ multiplex PCR; TCRdb lists only in-frame clones, some missing. The table includes around 100,000 clones, under 30% detected once. Their specific antigens are unknown. Specimen: central memory CD4+ T cells from blood. The receptor source for this set is a woman aged 18-29 years with type 1 diabetes.

This clone came up many times. V gene TRBV5-1 combines with J gene TRBJ2-7, with TRBD1 matching over 10 bases. Per the germline V gene, CDR1 is SGHRS and CDR2 is YFSETQ. Trimming at V came to 7 bases and at J to 3 bases, leaving 7 bases not matched to a gene. CDR3 length: 14 residues. The CDR3 bases are TGCGCCAGCCTGAAGGACAGGGGGTACTACGAGCAGTACGTC. Its protein is CASLKDRGYYEQYV.

The rearrangement joins TRBV30 to TRBJ1-5; D is uncertain. V was cut by 2 bases and J by 5 bases, with 10 bases left in between. The CDR3 is 13 residues long. CDR1 and CDR2 (germline): GTSNPN, SVGIG (reference sequence). The chain's CDR3 is CAWSRTEYQPQHF. The DNA for the CDR3 is TGTGCCTGGAGTAGAACAGAATATCAGCCCCAGCATTTT.

By share, this clone ranks as medium-sized (0.01 to 0.1%). CDR3 residues: CASSGTTNEQFF. The DNA for the CDR3 is TGTGCCAGCAGCGGGACTACCAATGAGCAGTTCTTC. The rearrangement joins TRBV5-4 to TRBJ2-1, with 7 bases that match TRBD2. Per the germline V gene, CDR1 is SGHNT and CDR2 is YYREEE (reference sequence). J was trimmed by 6 bases and V by 4 bases; bases with no gene match: 1. The CDR3 consists of 12 residues.